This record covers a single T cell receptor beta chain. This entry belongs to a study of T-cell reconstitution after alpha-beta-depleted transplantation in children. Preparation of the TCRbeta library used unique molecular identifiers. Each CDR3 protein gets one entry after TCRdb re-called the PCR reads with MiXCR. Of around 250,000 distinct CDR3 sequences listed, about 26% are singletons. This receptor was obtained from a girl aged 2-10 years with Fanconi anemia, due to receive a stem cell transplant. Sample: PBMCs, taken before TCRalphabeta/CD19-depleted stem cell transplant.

For the CDR3, the DNA is TGTGCCAGCAGCCAAGCTGGTGACACCCGAGGGCAGTACTTC. Its protein is CASSQAGDTRGQYF. This chain uses TRBV14 with TRBJ2-7; unclear D gene. CDR1 is SGHDN, CDR2 FVKESK, per germline. The V end lost 1 base, the J end lost 9 bases, and 16 bases lay between the germline ends. The CDR3 is 14 residues long.